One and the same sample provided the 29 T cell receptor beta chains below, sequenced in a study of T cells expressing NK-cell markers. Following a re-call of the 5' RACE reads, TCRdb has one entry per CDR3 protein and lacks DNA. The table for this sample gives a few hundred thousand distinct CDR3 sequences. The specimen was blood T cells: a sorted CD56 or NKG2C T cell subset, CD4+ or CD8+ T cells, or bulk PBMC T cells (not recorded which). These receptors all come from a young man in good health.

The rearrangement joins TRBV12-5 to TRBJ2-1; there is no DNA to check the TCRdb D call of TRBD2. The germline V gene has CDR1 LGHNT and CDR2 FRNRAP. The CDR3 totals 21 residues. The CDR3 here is CASGWRPSGLAGAGSYNEQFF.

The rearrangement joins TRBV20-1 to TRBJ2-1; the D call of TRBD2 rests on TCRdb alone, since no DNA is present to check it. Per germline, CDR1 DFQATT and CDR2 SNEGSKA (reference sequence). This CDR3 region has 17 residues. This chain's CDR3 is CSARELAGGPGYNEQFF.

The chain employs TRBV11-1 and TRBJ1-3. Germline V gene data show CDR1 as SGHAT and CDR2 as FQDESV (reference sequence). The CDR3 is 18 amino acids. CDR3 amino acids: CASSFLGIGRPSGNTIYF.

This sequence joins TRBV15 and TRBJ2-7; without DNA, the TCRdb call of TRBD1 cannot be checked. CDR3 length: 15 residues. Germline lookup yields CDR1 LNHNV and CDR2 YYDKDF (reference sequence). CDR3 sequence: CATSRAGGASYEQYF. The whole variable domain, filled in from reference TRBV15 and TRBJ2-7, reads DAMVIQNPRYQVTQFGKPVTLSCSQTLNHNVMYWYQQKSSQAPKLLFHYYDKDFNNEADTPDNFQSRRPNTSFCFLDIRSPGLGDTAMYLCATSRAGGASYEQYFGPGTRLTVT.

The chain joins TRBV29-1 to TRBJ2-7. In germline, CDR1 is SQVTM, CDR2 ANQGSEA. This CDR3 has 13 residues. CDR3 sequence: CSVALHKDGEQYF.

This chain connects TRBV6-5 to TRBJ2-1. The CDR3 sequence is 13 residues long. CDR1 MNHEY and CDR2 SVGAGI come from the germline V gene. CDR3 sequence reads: CASSYFKSSEQFF.

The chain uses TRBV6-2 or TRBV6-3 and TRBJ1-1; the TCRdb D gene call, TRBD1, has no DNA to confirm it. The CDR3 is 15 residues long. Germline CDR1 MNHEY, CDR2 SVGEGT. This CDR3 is CASSYPRDRASEAFF.

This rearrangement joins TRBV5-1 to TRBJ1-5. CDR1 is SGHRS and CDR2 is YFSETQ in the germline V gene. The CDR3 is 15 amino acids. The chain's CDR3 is CASSLGWDSNQPQHF. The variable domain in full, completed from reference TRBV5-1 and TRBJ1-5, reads KAGVTQTPRYLIKTRGQQVTLSCSPISGHRSVSWYQQTPGQGLQFLFEYFSETQRNKGNFPGRFSGRQFSNSRSEMNVSTLELGDSALYLCASSLGWDSNQPQHFGDGTRLSIL.

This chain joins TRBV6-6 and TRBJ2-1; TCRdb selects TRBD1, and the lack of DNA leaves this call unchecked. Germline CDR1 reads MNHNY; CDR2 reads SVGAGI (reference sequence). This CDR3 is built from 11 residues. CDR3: CASRGGYEQFF.

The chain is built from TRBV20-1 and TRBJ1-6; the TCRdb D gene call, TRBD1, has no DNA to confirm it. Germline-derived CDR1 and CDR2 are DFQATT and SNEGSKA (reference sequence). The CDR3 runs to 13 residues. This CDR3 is CSASGTVNSPLHF.

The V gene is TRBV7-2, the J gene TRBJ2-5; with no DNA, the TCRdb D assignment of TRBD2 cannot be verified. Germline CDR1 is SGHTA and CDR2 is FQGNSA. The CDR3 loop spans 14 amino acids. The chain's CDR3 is CASSLTAGGETQYF.

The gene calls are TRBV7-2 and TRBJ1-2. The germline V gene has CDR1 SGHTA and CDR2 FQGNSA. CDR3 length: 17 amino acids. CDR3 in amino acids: CASRGGRGLVAGYGYTF.

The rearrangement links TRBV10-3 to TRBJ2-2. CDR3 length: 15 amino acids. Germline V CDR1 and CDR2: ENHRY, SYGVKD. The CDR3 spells CAISEKEANTGELFF.

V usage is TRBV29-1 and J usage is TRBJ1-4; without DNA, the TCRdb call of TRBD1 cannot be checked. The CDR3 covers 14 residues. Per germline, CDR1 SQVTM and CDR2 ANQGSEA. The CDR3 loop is CSVETTGGREKLFF.

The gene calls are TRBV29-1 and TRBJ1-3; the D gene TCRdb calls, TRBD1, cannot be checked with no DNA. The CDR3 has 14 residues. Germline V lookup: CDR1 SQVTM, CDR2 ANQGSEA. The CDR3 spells CSVAGQLSGNTIYF. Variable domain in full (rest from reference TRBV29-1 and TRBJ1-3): SAVISQKPSRDICQRGTSLTIQCQVDSQVTMMFWYRQQPGQSLTLIATANQGSEATYESGFVIDKFPISRPNLTFSTLTVSNMSPEDSSIYLCSVAGQLSGNTIYFGEGSWLTVV.

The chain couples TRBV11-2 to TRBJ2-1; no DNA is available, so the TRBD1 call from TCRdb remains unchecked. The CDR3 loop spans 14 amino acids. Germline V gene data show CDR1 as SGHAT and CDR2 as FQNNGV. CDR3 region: CASSSLDRNNEQFF.

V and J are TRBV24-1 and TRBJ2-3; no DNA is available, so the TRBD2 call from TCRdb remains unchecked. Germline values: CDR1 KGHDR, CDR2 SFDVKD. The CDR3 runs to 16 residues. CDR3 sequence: CATSDRDSGRADTQYF.

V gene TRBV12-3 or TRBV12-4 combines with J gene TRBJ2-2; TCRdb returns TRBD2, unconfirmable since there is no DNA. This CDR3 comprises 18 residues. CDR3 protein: CASTTLGLARVHTGELFF.

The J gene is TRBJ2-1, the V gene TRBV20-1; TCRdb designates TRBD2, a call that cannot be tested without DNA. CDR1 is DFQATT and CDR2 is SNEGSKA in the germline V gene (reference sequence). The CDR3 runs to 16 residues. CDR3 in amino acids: CSAKILAGGWYNEQFF.

CDR3 sequence reads: CASSEDSAQEAFF. The chain uses TRBV5-1 and TRBJ1-1; the TRBD1 assignment by TCRdb is unverifiable without DNA. This CDR3 spans 13 amino acids. The germline V gene encodes CDR1 SGHRS and CDR2 YFSETQ.

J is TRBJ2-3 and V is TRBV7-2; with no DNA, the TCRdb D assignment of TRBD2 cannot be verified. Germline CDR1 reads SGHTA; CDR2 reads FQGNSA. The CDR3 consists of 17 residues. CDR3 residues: CASSLAQTSGSVDTQYF.

The CDR3 loop is CATSRRRTGQETQYF. The chain recombines TRBV15 with TRBJ2-5; TCRdb selects TRBD1, and the lack of DNA leaves this call unchecked. This CDR3 region has 15 residues. CDR1 is LNHNV and CDR2 is YYDKDF in the germline V gene (reference sequence).

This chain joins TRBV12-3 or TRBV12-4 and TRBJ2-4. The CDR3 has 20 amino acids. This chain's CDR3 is CASSRHGNLETTLAKNIQYF.

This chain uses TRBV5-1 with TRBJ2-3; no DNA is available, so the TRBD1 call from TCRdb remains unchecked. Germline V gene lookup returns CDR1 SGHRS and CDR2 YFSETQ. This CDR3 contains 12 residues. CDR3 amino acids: CASSLEGSAQYF.

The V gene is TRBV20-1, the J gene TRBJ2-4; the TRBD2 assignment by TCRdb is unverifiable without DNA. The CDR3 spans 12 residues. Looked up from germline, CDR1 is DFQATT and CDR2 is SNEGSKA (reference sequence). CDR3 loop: CSARVAGDIQYF.

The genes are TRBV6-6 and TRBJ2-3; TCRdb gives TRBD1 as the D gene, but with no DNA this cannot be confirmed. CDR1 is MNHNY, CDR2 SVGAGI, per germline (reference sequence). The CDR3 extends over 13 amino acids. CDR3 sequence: CASSYVTGGAQYF.

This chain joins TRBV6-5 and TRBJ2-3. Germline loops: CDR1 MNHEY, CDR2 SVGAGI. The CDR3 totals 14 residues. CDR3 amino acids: CASSYDWDTDTQYF.

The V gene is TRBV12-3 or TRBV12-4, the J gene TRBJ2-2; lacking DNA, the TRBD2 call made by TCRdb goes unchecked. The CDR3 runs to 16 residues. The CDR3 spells CASRPLDKGGTGELFF.

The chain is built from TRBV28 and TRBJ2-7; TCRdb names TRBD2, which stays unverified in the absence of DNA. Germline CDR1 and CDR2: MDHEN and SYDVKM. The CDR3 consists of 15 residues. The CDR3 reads CASSSSGTSGYEQYF.